A selection of T cell receptor beta chains follows, all from one sample in a study of blood T cell repertoires in COVID-19. Only in-frame clones appear in the TCRdb table, and some are missing; sequencing was by immunoSEQ multiplex PCR. This sample yields about 140,000 clones, of which around 80% are seen a single time; approximately 4% belongs to the top ten. The source material was peripheral blood. Receptors were obtained from a man in his fifties or sixties with acute or convalescent COVID-19. Each CDR3 is given with its conserved first and last residue. The order of the fields is D gene, V gene, J gene, clone size, CDR3 protein, CDR3 DNA. A D gene is named only where the DNA matches it firmly. Clone size is shown for a subset of rows, as once, few, many or a class of expanded clone.

NA	TRBV6-5	TRBJ1-5	NA	CASSYSWGAGNQPQHF	TGTGCCAGCAGTTACTCGTGGGGCGCGGGGAATCAGCCCCAGCATTTT
NA	TRBV7-9	TRBJ1-1	NA	CASSGLDIRNTEAFF	TGTGCCAGCAGCGGGCTTGATATTAGGAACACTGAAGCTTTCTTT
TRBD1	TRBV7-6	TRBJ2-7	NA	CASSQGPGQSYEQYF	TGTGCCAGCAGCCAGGGCCCGGGACAGTCCTACGAGCAGTACTTC
NA	TRBV28	TRBJ1-5	NA	CASSSGDGGGQPQHF	TGTGCCAGCAGCTCAGGGGATGGTGGCGGTCAGCCCCAGCATTTT
NA	TRBV28	TRBJ1-1	NA	CASSFVGAGMKEPNTEAFF	TGTGCCAGCAGTTTTGTAGGGGCCGGAATGAAGGAACCGAACACTGAAGCTTTCTTT
NA	TRBV7-6	TRBJ2-3	NA	CASSLGGAISDTQYF	TGTGCCAGCAGCTTAGGCGGAGCAATCTCAGATACGCAGTATTTT
NA	TRBV5-1	TRBJ2-7	once	CASSQGGSTISYEQYF	TGCGCCAGCAGCCAGGGGGGCTCTACGATCTCCTACGAGCAGTACTTC
NA	TRBV12-3/TRBV12-4	TRBJ1-1	NA	CASTLTGSLVAFF	TGTGCCAGCACCCTAACAGGGTCTCTAGTGGCTTTCTTT
TRBD1	TRBV5-5	TRBJ1-3	once	CASRLQGAGNTIYF	TGTGCCAGCAGGCTACAGGGGGCTGGAAACACCATATATTTT
TRBD1	TRBV19	TRBJ1-3	NA	CASSAGQGTGNTIYF	TGTGCCAGTAGTGCGGGACAGGGTACTGGAAACACCATATATTTT
NA	TRBV29-1	TRBJ2-1	NA	CSVEGLPGNEQFF	TGCAGCGTTGAAGGACTACCTGGCAATGAGCAGTTCTTC
TRBD2	TRBV2	TRBJ2-1	NA	CATEGSGGNEQFF	TGTGCCACCGAGGGTAGCGGGGGCAATGAGCAGTTCTTC
TRBD1	TRBV30	TRBJ1-5	NA	CAYSTGGYSNQPQHF	TGTGCCTACAGTACAGGGGGTTATAGCAATCAGCCCCAGCATTTT
TRBD1	TRBV7-2	TRBJ2-7	NA	CASSPRTGNRPVYEQYF	TGTGCCAGCAGCCCTAGGACAGGGAACAGGCCCGTCTACGAGCAGTACTTC
TRBD1	TRBV2	TRBJ1-5	NA	CASSVQGAQPQHF	TGTGCCAGCAGTGTGCAGGGGGCACAGCCCCAGCATTTT
TRBD1	TRBV6-5	TRBJ1-6	NA	CASGATGENSPLHF	TGTGCCAGCGGCGCGACAGGGGAGAATTCACCCCTCCACTTT
TRBD1	TRBV11-1	TRBJ2-5	NA	CASSLQGWQETQYF	TGTGCCAGCAGCCTACAGGGGTGGCAAGAGACCCAGTACTTC
NA	TRBV7-2	TRBJ2-7	NA	CASSLEPGQFYEQYF	TGTGCCAGCAGCTTAGAACCAGGGCAATTCTACGAGCAGTACTTC
NA	TRBV20-1	TRBJ2-7	NA	CSASDGEQYF	TGCAGTGCTAGTGACGGGGAGCAGTACTTC
NA	TRBV7-2	TRBJ2-5	NA	CASSLGGTETQYF	TGTGCCAGCAGCTTAGGAGGTACGGAGACCCAGTACTTC
TRBD1	TRBV5-4	TRBJ2-1	NA	CASSRTGDSYNEQFF	TGTGCCAGCAGTCGGACAGGGGACTCCTACAATGAGCAGTTCTTC
TRBD2	TRBV7-9	TRBJ2-1	NA	CASSFTSGGLNEQFF	TGTGCCAGCAGCTTCACTAGCGGTGGCCTCAATGAGCAGTTCTTC
TRBD1	TRBV9	TRBJ2-1	NA	CASSGPGQGGQFF	TGTGCCAGCAGCGGTCCGGGACAGGGTGGCCAGTTCTTC
NA	TRBV19	TRBJ1-1	few	CASSVRENTEAFF	TGTGCCAGTAGTGTCAGGGAGAACACTGAAGCTTTCTTT
NA	TRBV9	TRBJ1-6	NA	CASSVEARPASPLHF	TGTGCCAGCAGCGTAGAGGCCAGGCCAGCTTCACCCCTCCACTTT
TRBD2	TRBV9	TRBJ2-5	NA	CASSAPGLAVKETQYF	TGTGCCAGCAGCGCGCCGGGACTAGCGGTAAAAGAGACCCAGTACTTC
NA	TRBV5-4	TRBJ1-4	NA	CASSTDREEKLFF	TGTGCCAGCAGCACCGACCGGGAGGAAAAACTGTTTTTT
TRBD1	TRBV7-2	TRBJ2-1	NA	CASGQGASYNEQFF	TGTGCCAGCGGACAGGGGGCATCCTACAATGAGCAGTTCTTC
TRBD2	TRBV27	TRBJ2-2	NA	CASSLTTSGTSGELFF	TGTGCCAGCAGTTTAACCACTAGCGGGACTTCCGGGGAGCTGTTTTTT
NA	TRBV18	TRBJ1-1	NA	CASSPLPKAGTEAFF	TGTGCCAGCTCACCTCTCCCAAAAGCGGGCACTGAAGCTTTCTTT
TRBD1	TRBV5-4	TRBJ1-2	NA	CASSLGGQGVYGYTF	TGTGCCAGCAGCTTGGGGGGACAGGGGGTCTATGGCTACACCTTC
NA	TRBV29-1	TRBJ1-1	few	CSAVPTGIVTEAFF	TGCAGCGCCGTTCCTACAGGGATCGTCACTGAAGCTTTCTTT
NA	TRBV28	TRBJ1-1	NA	CASRPYLQGGEAFF	TGTGCCAGCAGACCTTACCTTCAAGGAGGTGAAGCTTTCTTT
NA	TRBV3-1/TRBV3-2	TRBJ2-4	NA	CASSQAGAIAKNIQYF	TGTGCCAGCAGCCAAGCAGGGGCGATAGCCAAAAACATTCAGTACTTC
NA	TRBV7-2	TRBJ1-1	NA	CASSLDRTNTEAFF	TGTGCCAGCAGCTTAGACAGAACGAACACTGAAGCTTTCTTT
TRBD1	TRBV6-5	TRBJ1-3	NA	CASSQGAGGGNTIYF	TGTGCCAGCAGTCAGGGGGCTGGAGGTGGAAACACCATATATTTT
NA	TRBV27	TRBJ1-6	NA	CASSLFGEGSYNSPLHF	TGTGCCAGCAGTTTATTCGGGGAGGGATCGTATAATTCACCCCTCCACTTT
TRBD1	TRBV5-1	TRBJ1-2	NA	CASSGTDYGYTF	TGCGCCAGCAGCGGGACAGACTATGGCTACACCTTC
NA	TRBV18	TRBJ2-5	NA	CASSPRPNQETQYF	TGTGCCAGCTCACCGCGGCCAAACCAAGAGACCCAGTACTTC
TRBD1	TRBV5-4	TRBJ1-1	NA	CASSFPGQTEAFF	TGTGCCAGCAGCTTTCCGGGACAGACAGAAGCTTTCTTT
NA	TRBV10-3	TRBJ1-4	NA	CAISGGLGNEKLFF	TGTGCCATCAGCGGGGGACTAGGGAATGAAAAACTGTTTTTT
NA	TRBV9	TRBJ1-6	NA	CASSDREGDNSPLHF	TGTGCCAGCAGCGACAGGGAAGGAGATAATTCACCCCTCCACTTT
NA	TRBV28	TRBJ1-2	NA	CASSLGGPGTYGYTF	TGTGCCAGCAGTTTAGGCGGGCCTGGGACTTATGGCTACACCTTC
TRBD2	TRBV29-1	TRBJ2-1	NA	CSAVRLAIRLNEQFF	TGCAGCGCCGTCCGACTAGCAATACGATTAAATGAGCAGTTCTTC
NA	TRBV19	TRBJ1-1	NA	CASSRIDLSEAFF	TGTGCCAGTAGTCGGATAGACTTGTCGGAAGCTTTCTTT
TRBD1	TRBV28	TRBJ2-6	NA	CASSTGGRGGANVLTF	TGTGCCAGCAGTACAGGGGGACGGGGTGGGGCCAACGTCCTGACTTTC
TRBD1	TRBV5-1	TRBJ1-5	NA	CASSWGQGKDQPQHF	TGCGCCAGCAGCTGGGGACAGGGGAAGGATCAGCCCCAGCATTTT
NA	TRBV9	TRBJ1-6	NA	CASSVGAENSPLHF	TGTGCCAGCAGCGTGGGGGCAGAGAATTCACCCCTCCACTTT
NA	TRBV2	TRBJ1-2	few	CASSPRAGVDSGGYTF	TGTGCCAGCTCCCCCCGGGCCGGGGTGGATTCGGGGGGCTACACCTTC
NA	TRBV6-1	TRBJ1-1	few	CASSEPRDTEAFF	TGTGCCAGCAGTGAACCCAGGGACACTGAAGCTTTCTTT
NA	TRBV19	TRBJ2-3	NA	CASSDGWADTQYF	TGTGCCAGTAGTGATGGGTGGGCTGATACGCAGTATTTT
TRBD2	TRBV24-1	TRBJ2-7	NA	CATSDLRTSAHYEQYF	TGTGCCACCAGTGATTTGCGGACTAGCGCCCACTACGAGCAGTACTTC
TRBD2	TRBV14	TRBJ2-7	NA	CASSPPPGTSGAYEQYF	TGTGCCAGCAGCCCCCCTCCAGGAACTAGCGGGGCCTACGAGCAGTACTTC
NA	TRBV5-4	TRBJ1-6	NA	CASSQDNSPLHF	TGTGCCAGCAGCCAGGATAATTCACCCCTCCACTTT
NA	TRBV7-9	TRBJ1-1	NA	CASSEPPSNTEAFF	TGTGCCAGCAGCGAGCCACCGTCGAACACTGAAGCTTTCTTT
NA	TRBV13	TRBJ1-6	once	CASSSTRENSPLHF	TGTGCCAGCAGCTCCACAAGGGAGAATTCACCCCTCCACTTT
TRBD1	TRBV27	TRBJ1-2	NA	CASSFWDREGGYTF	TGTGCCAGCAGTTTTTGGGACAGGGAGGGCGGCTACACCTTC
NA	TRBV7-9	TRBJ1-6	NA	CASTFGGDNSPLHF	TGTGCCAGCACCTTCGGAGGGGATAATTCACCCCTCCACTTT
TRBD1	TRBV15	TRBJ1-3	NA	CATSLDRGTGNTIYF	TGTGCCACCAGTCTTGACAGGGGGACCGGAAACACCATATATTTT
NA	TRBV29-1	TRBJ1-1	NA	CSVGDTYTEAFF	TGCAGCGTTGGGGACACATACACTGAAGCTTTCTTT